This T cell receptor (beta chain) was retrieved from a study of radiation and T cells in renal cell carcinoma (dated by TCRdb to about 2020). At the level of the whole study: The samples were drawn from a clinical trial, where primary renal cell carcinomas were treated with 15 Gy of stereotactic body radiation therapy and then removed by nephrectomy 4 weeks afterward. In the 40 to 55 samples combined, about 4 million unique CDR3 nucleotide sequences were found, encoding roughly 2.5 million unique CDR3 amino acid sequences. A total of 50 to 55 samples underwent TCR beta sequencing, made up of around 26 tumors and about 27 peripheral blood samples.

This clone has just a few counts. Its antigen specificity is not known. The input lacks base qualities; no much larger clone sits a single base away. The immunoSEQ kit was used, according to the manufacturer's recommendations, to generate TCR beta libraries from genomic DNA. To prepare libraries, a first multiplex PCR with proprietary primers was run, followed by a second PCR that added unique barcodes, and a bead cleanup was done after each round. A kit-provided positive control reaction and a negative control reaction were included in every sample batch. The final libraries were assessed on an Agilent 4200 TapeStation D1000 ScreenTape, pooled by volume, and quantified by qPCR. Sequencing was performed on an Illumina NextSeq500 with a MidOutput 150-cycle cartridge, and 156 Read1 and 15 Index1 cycles were run with kit custom primers. The pooled library was loaded at roughly 0.92 pM with a roughly 20% PhiX control spike-in. In the source study's methods: Vendor-processed data were analyzed in R, with a clonotype defined as all T cells sharing the same CDR3 nucleotide sequence. For clone abundance analyses, frequencies were normalized to the 10,000 most abundant clones in each sample. Public T cell clones, averaging fewer than five per sample, were removed before analysis. An abundance difference of at least 32-fold between compartments was the criterion for calling clonotypes tumor-enriched or baseline blood-enriched. A beta-binomial differential abundance model was used to identify clonotypes that expanded or contracted between blood time points. Tumor-blood repertoire similarity was measured with the Baroni-Urbani and Buser coefficient, and groups were compared using two-tailed Wilcoxon tests in R. TCRdb carries this immuneACCESS record with in-frame sequences only. Its versions omit some clonotypes, under half of them owing to an unresolved V gene in the studies checked, with the rest unexplained. V and J calls and clone size are those listed in that table; D and trimming were worked out from the DNA. Across this sample there are 45,000 to 65,000 clones, with around 80% seen only once. The top ten clones comprise 7.3% of the sample.

What the authors observed across the whole study: The single-armed trial design could not address effects of radiation dose or scheduling on the TCR repertoire. Because no pretreatment tumor biopsies were available, whether clonotypes were present in the tumor at baseline could not be determined. Tracking of blood repertoire dynamics stopped at approximately four weeks after treatment, with no follow-up past that point. Top tumor clonotypes rose in blood from baseline to 2 weeks post-radiation, then contracted by 4 weeks, suggesting transient expansion of tumor-resident clones.

Between the V and J ends, shortened by 8 bases and 3 bases respectively, the junction contains 10 bases. The CDR3 numbers 12 residues from cysteine through phenylalanine. This entry keeps only the CDR3 DNA: 36 bases, framed from base 1. As encoded in the germline V gene, CDR1 is MDHEN while CDR2 is SYDVKM. Taken with the paper, the label for time point translates to: baseline pretreatment blood. The treatment or condition label corresponds to: 15 Gy SBRT to primary tumor, nephrectomy 4 weeks later. To follow tumor-enriched clonotypes, serial peripheral blood was collected from radiation-treated patients at baseline and at 2 weeks and 4 weeks after SBRT. All patients had renal cell carcinoma with clear cell pathology. The QIAamp DNA Blood Mini Kit (Qiagen) was used to prepare genomic DNA for TCR sequencing. The analyses included only samples that passed all quality control checks.

Material: blood, obtained from a patient whose treatment included radiotherapy and nephrectomy. The receptor was isolated from a man in his fifties or sixties with renal cell carcinoma. Here the chain combines TRBV28 and TRBJ1-1; the D gene remains uncertain. In nucleotide form, the sequence is TGTGCCAGCGCTGGCACCTACACTGAAGCTTTCTTT. Its protein is CASAGTYTEAFF.